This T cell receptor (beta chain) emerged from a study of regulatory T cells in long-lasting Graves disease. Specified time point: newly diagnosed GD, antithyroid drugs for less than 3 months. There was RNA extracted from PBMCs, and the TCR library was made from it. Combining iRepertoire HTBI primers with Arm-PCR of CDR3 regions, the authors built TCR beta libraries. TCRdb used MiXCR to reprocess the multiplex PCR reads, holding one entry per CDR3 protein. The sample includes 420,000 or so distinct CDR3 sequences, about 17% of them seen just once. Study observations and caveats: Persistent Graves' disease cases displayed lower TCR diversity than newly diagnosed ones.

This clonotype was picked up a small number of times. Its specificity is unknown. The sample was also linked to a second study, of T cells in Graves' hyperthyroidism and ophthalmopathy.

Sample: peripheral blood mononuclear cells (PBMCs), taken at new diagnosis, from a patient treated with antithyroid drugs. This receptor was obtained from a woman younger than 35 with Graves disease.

CDR3 sequence: CASSLGLAEFYNEQFF. CDR3 nucleotides: TGTGCCAGCAGCTTGGGACTAGCGGAATTCTACAATGAGCAGTTCTTC. This rearrangement joins TRBV5-6 to TRBJ2-1; 9 positions agree with TRBD2. With V trimmed by 0 bases and J by 3 bases, 4 bases remained unmatched. Germline CDR1 is SGHDT and CDR2 is YYEEEE. The CDR3 contains 16 residues.